The clone carrying this T cell receptor beta chain showed up many times. Its target is not known. The CDR3 covers 15 residues. V gave up 4 bases and J gave up 4 bases; unmatched junction bases: 6. Germline-derived CDR1 and CDR2 are SGHRS and YFSETQ. The sample originates from a study of spatial heterogeneity in lung cancer. Time point denoted: sample taken at primary tumor resection. Sequencing was performed on whole RNA extracted from tumor and nontumor lung tissue, or from frozen PBMC, and the material was left unsorted. General study findings and limits: Blood showed ubiquitous tumor TCRs more often at resection than at routine follow-up.

Every TCR cDNA molecule carried a tag that served as a unique molecular identifier. Using its own MiXCR run on the 5' RACE reads, TCRdb lists one record per CDR3 protein. The data hold 20,000 or so distinct CDR3 sequences, with roughly 3% observed a single time. V and J are TRBV5-1 and TRBJ2-1; 9 bases line up with TRBD1. The receptor was derived from a female donor with early-stage non-small cell lung cancer. The specimen comprised PBMCs, sampled at surgery. In DNA form, the CDR3 reads TGCGCCAGCAGCCTCGGGACAGGGCGTTACAATGAGCAGTTCTTC. Protein product: CASSLGTGRYNEQFF.